This T cell receptor beta chain came from a study of T cell responses to AZD1222 COVID-19 vaccine. General study findings and limits: The study found vaccine-associated CD4 TCRs spanning spike, dominant at 160-218 and 743-854. Mostly white British, mostly female donors; authors suggested clonal diversity may be underestimated.

Note on this clone: As yet, its antigen is unknown.

The CDR3 has 13 amino acids. Germline CDR1 reads MDHEN; CDR2 reads SYDVKM. V lost 8 bases to trimming and J lost 7 bases; unmatched junction nucleotides: 7. Profiled with immunoSEQ multiplex PCR; TCRdb holds only in-frame clones, not every one. Here the sample spans 98,000 or so clones, roughly nine tenths being singletons. This sample comprised peripheral blood, obtained on day 0 of MenACWY control vaccination. This receptor was obtained from an adult in good health. The rearrangement uses TRBV28 and TRBJ2-1, with 8 bases lining up with TRBD1. The DNA for the CDR3 is TGTGCCAGCGGCCAGGGGGCTGGAAATGAGCAGTTCTTC. This gives the protein CASGQGAGNEQFF. The full variable domain, in which reference TRBV28 and TRBJ2-1 provide the parts outside the CDR3, is DVKVTQSSRYLVKRTGEKVFLECVQDMDHENMFWYRQDPGLGLRLIYFSYDVKMKEKGDIPEGYSVSREKKERFSLILESASTNQTSMYLCASGQGAGNEQFFGPGTRLTVL.